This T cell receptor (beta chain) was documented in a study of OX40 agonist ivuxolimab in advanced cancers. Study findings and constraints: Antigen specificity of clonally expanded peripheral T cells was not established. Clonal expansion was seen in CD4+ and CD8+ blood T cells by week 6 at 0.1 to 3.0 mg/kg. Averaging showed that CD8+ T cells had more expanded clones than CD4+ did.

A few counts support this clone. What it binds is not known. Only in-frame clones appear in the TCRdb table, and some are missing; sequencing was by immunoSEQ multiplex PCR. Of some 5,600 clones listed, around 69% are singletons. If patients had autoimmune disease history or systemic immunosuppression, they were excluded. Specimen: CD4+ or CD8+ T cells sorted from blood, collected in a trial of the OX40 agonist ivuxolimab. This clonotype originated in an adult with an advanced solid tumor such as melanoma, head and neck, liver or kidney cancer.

The CDR3 nucleotides read TGCGCCAGCAGCCAAGATCAATTAGGGTATGATGGCACAGATACGCAGTATTTT. It encodes CASSQDQLGYDGTDTQYF. The genes are TRBV4-3 and TRBJ2-3; no firm D call. This CDR3 spans 18 amino acids. Germline V lookup: CDR1 LGHNA, CDR2 YSLEER. Trimming cost V 0 bases and J 1 base, with 17 bases left between them.